This T cell receptor beta chain is drawn from a study of blood T cell dynamics during melanoma immunotherapy. Germline assignment: CDR1 MNHNY and CDR2 SVGAGI (reference sequence). V lost 2 bases, J lost 5 bases, and 10 bases lay in between. The CDR3 sequence is 14 residues long. Time point here: pre-treatment baseline. Apart from a couple of fast progressors, RECIST 1.1 response was judged 12 weeks post-infusion. With respect to this clone: Its antigen is still unknown.

Regarding the study as a whole: Whether repertoire-driving clones were melanoma-specific could not be determined.

The protocol was immunoSEQ multiplex PCR, while the TCRdb copy is restricted to in-frame clones and leaves out a portion. The sample lists 700 to 850 clones, 89% seen once, with roughly 9.4% in the top ten. Sequencing used cell-free DNA from blood, obtained from a patient treated with checkpoint blockade. The TCR was taken from a human donor with melanoma. The genes are TRBV6-6 and TRBJ1-5; no clear D gene. CDR3 DNA sequence: TGTGCCAGCAGTTACCCCCGGGAGCATCAGCCCCAGCATTTT. It codes for CASSYPREHQPQHF.